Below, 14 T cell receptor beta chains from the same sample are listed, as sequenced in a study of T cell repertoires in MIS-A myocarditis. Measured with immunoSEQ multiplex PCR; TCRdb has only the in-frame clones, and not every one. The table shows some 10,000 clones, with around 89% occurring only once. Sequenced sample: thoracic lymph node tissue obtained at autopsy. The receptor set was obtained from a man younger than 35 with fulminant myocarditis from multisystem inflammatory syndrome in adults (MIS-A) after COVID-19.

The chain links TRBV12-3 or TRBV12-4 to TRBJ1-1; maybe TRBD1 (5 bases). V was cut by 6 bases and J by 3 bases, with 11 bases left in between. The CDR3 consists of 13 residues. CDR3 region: CASSLTGYTEAFF. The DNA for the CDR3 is TGTGCCAGCAGCCTTACAGGCTACACTGAAGCTTTCTTT.

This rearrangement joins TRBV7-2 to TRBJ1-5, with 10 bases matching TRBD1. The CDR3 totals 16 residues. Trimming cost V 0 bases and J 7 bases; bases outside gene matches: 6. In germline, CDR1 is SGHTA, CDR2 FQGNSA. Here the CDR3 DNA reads TGTGCCAGCAGCTTAGCCGGGACAGGGGCTGAGCAGCCCCAGCATTTT. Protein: CASSLAGTGAEQPQHF.

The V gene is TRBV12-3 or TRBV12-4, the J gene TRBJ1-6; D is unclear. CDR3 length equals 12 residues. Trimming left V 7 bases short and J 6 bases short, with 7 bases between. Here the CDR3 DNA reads TGTGCCAGCAATTCGGGTAATTCACCCCTCCACTTT. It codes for CASNSGNSPLHF.

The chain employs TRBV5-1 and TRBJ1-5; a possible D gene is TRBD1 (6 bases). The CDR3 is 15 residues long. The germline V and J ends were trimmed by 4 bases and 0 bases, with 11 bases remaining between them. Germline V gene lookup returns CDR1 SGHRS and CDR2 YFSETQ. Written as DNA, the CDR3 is TGCGCCAGCAGCATAGGGACAAATAGCAATCAGCCCCAGCATTTT. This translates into CASSIGTNSNQPQHF.

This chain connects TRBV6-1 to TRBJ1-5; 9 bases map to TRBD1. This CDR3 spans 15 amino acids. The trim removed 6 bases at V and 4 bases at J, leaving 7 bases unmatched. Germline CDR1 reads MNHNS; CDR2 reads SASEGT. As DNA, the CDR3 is TGTGCCAGCAGACAAATCGACAGGGGGAATCAGCCCCAGCATTTT. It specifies CASRQIDRGNQPQHF.

Here the CDR3 DNA reads TGTGCCAGCAGGGCGGACAGGGCAAGTGGCTACACCTTC. Its translation: CASRADRASGYTF. The V and J genes are TRBV27 and TRBJ1-2, with 8 bases fitting TRBD1. The CDR3 has 13 residues. V shed 6 bases and J 7 bases; nucleotides not matched to a gene: 7. Germline V gene lookup returns CDR1 MNHEY and CDR2 SMNVEV (reference sequence).

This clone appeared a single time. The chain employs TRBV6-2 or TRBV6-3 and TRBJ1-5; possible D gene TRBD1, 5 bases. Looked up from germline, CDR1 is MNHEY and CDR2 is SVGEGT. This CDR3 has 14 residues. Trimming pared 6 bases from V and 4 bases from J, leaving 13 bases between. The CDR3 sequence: CASSLRQINQPQHF. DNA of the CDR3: TGTGCCAGCAGCCTTAGACAGATTAATCAGCCCCAGCATTTT.

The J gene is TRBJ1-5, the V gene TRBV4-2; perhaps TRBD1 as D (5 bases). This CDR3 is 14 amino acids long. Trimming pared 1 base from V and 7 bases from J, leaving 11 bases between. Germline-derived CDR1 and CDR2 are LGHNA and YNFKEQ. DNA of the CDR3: TGTGCCAGCAGCCAAGCTGGGGGGGACCAGCCCCAGCATTTT. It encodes CASSQAGGDQPQHF.

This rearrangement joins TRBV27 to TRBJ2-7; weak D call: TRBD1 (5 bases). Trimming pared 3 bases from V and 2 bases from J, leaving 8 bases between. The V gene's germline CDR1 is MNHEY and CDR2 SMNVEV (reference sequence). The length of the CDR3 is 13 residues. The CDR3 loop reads CASSFPGTYEQYF. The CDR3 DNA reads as TGTGCCAGCAGTTTCCCAGGGACCTACGAGCAGTACTTC.

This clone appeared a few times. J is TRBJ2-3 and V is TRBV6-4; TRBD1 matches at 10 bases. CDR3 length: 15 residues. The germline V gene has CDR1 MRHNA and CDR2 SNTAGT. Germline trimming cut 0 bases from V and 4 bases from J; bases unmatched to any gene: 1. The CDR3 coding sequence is TGTGCCAGCAGTGACTCGACAGGGGGCGCAGATACGCAGTATTTT. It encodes CASSDSTGGADTQYF.

CDR3 residues: CASTGLAGSGANVLTF. In nucleotides, the CDR3 is TGTGCCAGCACAGGACTAGCGGGCTCTGGGGCCAACGTCCTGACTTTC. The V and J genes are TRBV27 and TRBJ2-6, with 11 bases matching TRBD2. The CDR3 totals 16 residues. V lost 7 bases and J lost 0; bases outside the gene matches: 2. The germline gives CDR1 MNHEY, CDR2 SMNVEV (reference sequence).

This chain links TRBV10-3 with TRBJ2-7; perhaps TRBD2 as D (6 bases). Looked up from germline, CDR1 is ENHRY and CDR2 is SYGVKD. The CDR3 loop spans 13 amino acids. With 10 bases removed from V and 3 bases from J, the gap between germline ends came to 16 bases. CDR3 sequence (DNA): TGTGCCACGAAGGGCGCGGGACTCTACGAGCAGTACTTC. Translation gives CATKGAGLYEQYF.

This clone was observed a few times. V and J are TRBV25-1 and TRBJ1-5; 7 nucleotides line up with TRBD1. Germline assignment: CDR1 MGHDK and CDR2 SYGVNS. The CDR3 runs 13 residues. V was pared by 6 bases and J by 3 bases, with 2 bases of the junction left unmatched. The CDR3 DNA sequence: TGTGCCAGCAGCGGACAGGACAATCAGCCCCAGCATTTT. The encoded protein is CASSGQDNQPQHF.

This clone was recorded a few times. The CDR3: CASSSLNQAQHF. The CDR3 bases are TGTGCCAGCAGCTCATTGAATCAAGCCCAGCATTTT. This chain connects TRBV7-9 to TRBJ1-5, with unresolved D. The CDR3 totals 12 residues. CDR1 is SEHNR, CDR2 FQNEAQ, per germline (reference sequence). V lost 4 bases and J 11 bases, leaving 12 bases between the germline ends.